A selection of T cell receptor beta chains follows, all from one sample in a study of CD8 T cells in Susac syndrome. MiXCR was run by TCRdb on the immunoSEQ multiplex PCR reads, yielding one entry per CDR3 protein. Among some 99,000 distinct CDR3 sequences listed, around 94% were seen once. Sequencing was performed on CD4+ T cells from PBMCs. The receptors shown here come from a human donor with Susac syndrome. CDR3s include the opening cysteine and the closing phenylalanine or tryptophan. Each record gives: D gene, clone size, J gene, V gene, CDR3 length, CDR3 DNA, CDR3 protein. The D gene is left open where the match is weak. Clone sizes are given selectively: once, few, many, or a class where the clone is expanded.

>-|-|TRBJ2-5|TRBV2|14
TGTGCCAGCGGACGAGGAGGGGACGCGGAGACCCAGTACTTC
CASGRGGDAETQYF
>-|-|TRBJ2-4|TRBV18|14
TGTGCCAGCTCACCACAAGGGGCCAAAAACATTCAGTACTTC
CASSPQGAKNIQYF
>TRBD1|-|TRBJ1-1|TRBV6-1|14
TGTGCCAGCAGTCACCGGGACAGGGACACTGAAGCTTTCTTT
CASSHRDRDTEAFF
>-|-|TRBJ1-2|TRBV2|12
TGTGCCAGCAGGTTTTCACTGGAAGGCTACACCTTC
CASRFSLEGYTF
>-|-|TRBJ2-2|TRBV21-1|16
TGTGCCAGCAGCATCTTAGCGGGGGGGCGGACCGGGGAGCTGTTTTTT
CASSILAGGRTGELFF
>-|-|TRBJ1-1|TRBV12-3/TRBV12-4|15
TGTGCCAGCAGTTTCGGGGCAGGCGGGAACACTGAAGCTTTCTTT
CASSFGAGGNTEAFF
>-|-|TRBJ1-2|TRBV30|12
TGTGCCTGGACGAACCGGGACGGAGGCTACACCTTC
CAWTNRDGGYTF
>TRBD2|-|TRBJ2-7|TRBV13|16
TGTGCCAGCAGCTTAAAAAGGGCTAGCGGGGCCTACGAGCAGTACTTC
CASSLKRASGAYEQYF
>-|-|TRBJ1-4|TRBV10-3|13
TGTGCCATCAAACAGGCCCTTAAGGAAAAACTGTTTTTT
CAIKQALKEKLFF
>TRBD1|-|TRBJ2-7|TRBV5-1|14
TGCGCCAGCAGCGCCGGGACAGGGCCCCACGAGCAGTACTTC
CASSAGTGPHEQYF
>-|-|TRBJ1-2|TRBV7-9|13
TGTGCCAGCAGTCGTGATATCCTGGCTGGCTACACCTTC
CASSRDILAGYTF
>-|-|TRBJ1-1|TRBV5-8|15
TGTGCCAGCAGCAGAAAACAGGGTCTTCTCACTGAAGCTTTCTTT
CASSRKQGLLTEAFF
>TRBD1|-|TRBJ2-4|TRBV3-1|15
TGTGCCAGCAGCCCTCGGACAGGGGTAGGGAACATTCAGTACTTC
CASSPRTGVGNIQYF
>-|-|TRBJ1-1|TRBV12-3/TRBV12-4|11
TGTGCCAGCAGTTTGATCGCTGAAGCTTTCTTT
CASSLIAEAFF
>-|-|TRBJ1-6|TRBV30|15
TGTGCCTGGAGTAAGGGGCTAAGAAATAATTCACCCCTCCACTTT
CAWSKGLRNNSPLHF
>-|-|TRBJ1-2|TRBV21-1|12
TGTGCCAGATGCGGGGCTAACTATGGCTACACCTTC
CARCGANYGYTF
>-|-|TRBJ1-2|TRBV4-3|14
TGCGCCAGCAGCCAAGATCGGACAGCGCGGGGCTACACCTTC
CASSQDRTARGYTF
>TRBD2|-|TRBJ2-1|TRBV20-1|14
TGCAGTGCTCTGGGACTAGCGGGGACCAATGAGCAGTTCTTC
CSALGLAGTNEQFF
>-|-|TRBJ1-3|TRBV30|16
TGTGCCTGGAGTGGAGCCTGGACTGCTAACGGAAACACCATATATTTT
CAWSGAWTANGNTIYF
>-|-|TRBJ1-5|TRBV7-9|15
TGTGCCAGCAGCTTAGCAGGGGATAGCAATCAGCCCCAGCATTTT
CASSLAGDSNQPQHF
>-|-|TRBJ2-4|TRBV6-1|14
TGTGCCAGCACCTCAGAACGTCCTGGAAACATTCAGTACTTC
CASTSERPGNIQYF
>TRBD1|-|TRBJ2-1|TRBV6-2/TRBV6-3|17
TGTGCCAGCAGCCCACTGGATTTACAGGGGGTCCACAATGAGCAGTTCTTC
CASSPLDLQGVHNEQFF
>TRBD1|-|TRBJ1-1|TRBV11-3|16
TGTGCCAGCAGCTATCGACAGGGAGGTAAGGACACTGAAGCTTTCTTT
CASSYRQGGKDTEAFF
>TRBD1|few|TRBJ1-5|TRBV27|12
TGTGCCAGCAGGACAGGGGGTCAGCCCCAGCATTTT
CASRTGGQPQHF
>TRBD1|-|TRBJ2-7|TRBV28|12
TGTGCCAGCAGCTTCCGGGGACAGGGGCTGTACTTC
CASSFRGQGLYF
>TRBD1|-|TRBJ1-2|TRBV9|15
TGTGCCAGCAGCGTAGCGGCACAGGGGCCTAATGGCTACACCTTC
CASSVAAQGPNGYTF
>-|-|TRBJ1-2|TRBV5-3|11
TGTGCCAGAACGGGTCCTTATGGCTACACCTTC
CARTGPYGYTF
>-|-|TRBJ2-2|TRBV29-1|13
TGCAGCGTTGAAACCCCGAACACCGGGGAGCTGTTTTTT
CSVETPNTGELFF
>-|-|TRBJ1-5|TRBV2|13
TGTGCCAGCAGTGAGTACAACAATCAGCCCCAGCATTTT
CASSEYNNQPQHF
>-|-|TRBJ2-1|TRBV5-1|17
TGCGCCAGCAGCTTGGCGTCTTCATTAGGAGGGTTCGCTGAGCAGTTCTTC
CASSLASSLGGFAEQFF
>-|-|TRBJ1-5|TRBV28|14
TGTGCCGGCCAGACAGAGGGAGGCAATCAGCCCCAGCATTTT
CAGQTEGGNQPQHF
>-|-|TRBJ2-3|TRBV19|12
TGTGCCAGTAGTATGGGTCAATATACGCAGTATTTT
CASSMGQYTQYF
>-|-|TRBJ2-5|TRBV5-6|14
TGTGCCAGCAGCATAGCACAGGGTTTAGAGACCCAGTACTTC
CASSIAQGLETQYF
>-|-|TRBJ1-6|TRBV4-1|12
TGCGCCAGCTCAAGTTTGGCGTCACCCCTCCACTTT
CASSSLASPLHF
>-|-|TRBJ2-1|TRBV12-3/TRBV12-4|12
TGTGCCAGCAGAGTTACTAGCAATGAGCAGTTCTTC
CASRVTSNEQFF
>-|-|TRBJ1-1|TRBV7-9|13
TGTGCCAGCAGCTTGGGGTTTAACACTGAAGCTTTCTTT
CASSLGFNTEAFF
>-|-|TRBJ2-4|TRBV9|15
TGTGCCAGCAGCGTGTCGGCAGGGGACAAAAACATTCAGTACTTC
CASSVSAGDKNIQYF
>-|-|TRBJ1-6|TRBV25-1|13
TGTGCCAGCAGTGAATACGTGGGTTCACCCCTCCACTTT
CASSEYVGSPLHF
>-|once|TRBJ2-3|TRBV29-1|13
TGCAGCGTTGATCCGGGGGGCACAGATACGCAGTATTTT
CSVDPGGTDTQYF
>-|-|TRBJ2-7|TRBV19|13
TGTGCCAGTAGTATGTCAGCGGTCTACGAGCAGTACTTC
CASSMSAVYEQYF
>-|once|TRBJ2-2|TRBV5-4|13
TGTGCCAGCAGCTTGAGGGGGGCCGGGGAGCTGTTTTTT
CASSLRGAGELFF
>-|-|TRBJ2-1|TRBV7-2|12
TGTGCCAGCAGCCCATCTCAGGGCGAGCAGTTCTTC
CASSPSQGEQFF
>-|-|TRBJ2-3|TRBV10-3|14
TGTGCCATCAGTGGGGGGCTTGGCACAGATACGCAGTATTTT
CAISGGLGTDTQYF
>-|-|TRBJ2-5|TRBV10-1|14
TGCGCCAGCAGTGCCGGGGGTCCACAAGAGACCCAGTACTTC
CASSAGGPQETQYF
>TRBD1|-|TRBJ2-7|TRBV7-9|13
TGTGCCAGCAGCTTAGCGACAGGGAGCGAGCAGTACTTC
CASSLATGSEQYF
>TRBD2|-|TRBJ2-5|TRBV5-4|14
TGTGCCAGCAGCGAGCGGGGGGGGCAAGAGACCCAGTACTTC
CASSERGGQETQYF
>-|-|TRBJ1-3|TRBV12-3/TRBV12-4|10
TGTGCCAGCAGTAGGATGCGCATATATTTT
CASSRMRIYF
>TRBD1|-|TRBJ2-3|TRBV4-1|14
TGCGCCAGCAGCCAGGTACAGGGGACAGATACGCAGTATTTT
CASSQVQGTDTQYF
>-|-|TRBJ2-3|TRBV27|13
TGTGCCAGCAGTTTAATGGCCCCAGATACGCAGTATTTT
CASSLMAPDTQYF
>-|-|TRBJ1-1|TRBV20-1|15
TGCAGTGCTAGTTCAAGGGCACCCTTAGGGACTGAAGCTTTCTTT
CSASSRAPLGTEAFF
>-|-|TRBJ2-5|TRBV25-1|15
TGTGCCAGCAGTCAATCTCTACAGGATGGGGAGACCCAGTACTTC
CASSQSLQDGETQYF
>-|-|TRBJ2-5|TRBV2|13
TGTGCCAGCAAACAGAGAACCCAAGAGACCCAGTACTTC
CASKQRTQETQYF
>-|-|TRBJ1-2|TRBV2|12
TGTGCCAGCTTTCGGTTGGGGACCGATTACACCTTC
CASFRLGTDYTF
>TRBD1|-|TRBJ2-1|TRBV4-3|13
TGCGCCAGCAGCCAAGATCGGGACAGGGAGCAGTTCTTC
CASSQDRDREQFF
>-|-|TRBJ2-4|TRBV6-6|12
TGTGCCAGCAGACTAGCCAAAAACATTCAGTACTTC
CASRLAKNIQYF
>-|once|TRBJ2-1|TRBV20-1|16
TGCAGTGCTGCCCGCGAGGAAGGGATTCCTAGCGATGAGCAGTTCTTC
CSAAREEGIPSDEQFF
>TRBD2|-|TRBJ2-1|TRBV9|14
TGTGCCAGCAGCTTAGCGGGGGGGACGGGTGAGCAGTTCTTC
CASSLAGGTGEQFF
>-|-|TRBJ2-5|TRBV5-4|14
TGTGCCAGCAGCTTGGCCGGGTACAGGGAGACCCAGTACTTC
CASSLAGYRETQYF